This entry concerns a single T cell receptor beta chain. The sample belongs to a study of blood T cell repertoires in COVID-19. Study information: The analysed material was cDNA or gDNA that came from T cells, B-cell-depleted T cells, or PBMCs.

J gave up 7 bases and V 0 bases, and 11 bases lay outside the gene matches. The CDR3 loop spans 16 amino acids. Germline values: CDR1 LGHDT, CDR2 YNNKEL (reference sequence). Generated by immunoSEQ multiplex PCR, the TCRdb table keeps only in-frame clones and is missing some. The sample carries 250,000 or so clones, approximately 86% recorded once. The clonotype was recovered from an older woman with active or convalescent COVID-19. Sample: peripheral blood. The chain recombines TRBV3-1 (or the pseudogene TRBV3-2) with TRBJ1-2, with TRBD1 matching 7 bases. Written as DNA, the CDR3 is TGTGCCAGCAGCCAAGAGGGGACAGCGAAGGTCCCTGGCTACACCTTC. It is translated as CASSQEGTAKVPGYTF.